This TCR beta chain was found in a study of cytomegalovirus exposure and HLA in healthy donors. Points from the study as a whole: Later analysis identified several of the most significant clusters that appeared linked to common viral pathogens. As a later analysis showed, a missense DCLRE1C variant was linked to trimming of TCR beta V- and J-genes.

A multiplex PCR was run with 60 Vbeta primers and 13 Jbeta primers. Original handling: Roughly 11 million shared chains were among the approximately 76 million unique TCR beta chains that a later analysis counted. The data were produced by immunoSEQ multiplex PCR, yet TCRdb's version contains in-frame clones alone and is incomplete. That table is the source of V, J and clone size, and D and trimming were worked out from the DNA. The top ten clones hold around 3% of a sample with around 90,000 clones, about 80% of them seen once. On this clone itself: Its cognate antigen is unknown.

The length of the CDR3 is 16 residues. Germline V gene sequence: CDR1 SGDLS, CDR2 YYNGEE. Losses at the gene ends were 1 base for V and 0 bases for J; bases not matched to a gene: 5. This rearrangement joins TRBV9 to TRBJ2-7; 9 positions match TRBD2. The sequence was obtained from a male donor in good health and CMV-seropositive. The sample taken for sequencing was PBMCs. The CDR3 sequence: CASSVSASGASYEQYF. The CDR3 nucleotides are TGTGCCAGCAGCGTAAGCGCTAGCGGGGCCTCCTACGAGCAGTACTTC.